This T cell receptor beta chain is drawn from a study of CD8 T cells in Susac syndrome. cDNA came from 0.5 to 1 ug RNA primed by random hexamers. Amplification of TCR beta CDR3 across 54 Vbeta and 13 Jbeta was performed with immunoSEQ multiplex PCR. TCRdb analysed the immunoSEQ multiplex PCR reads with MiXCR anew, one entry per CDR3 protein. Of around 160,000 distinct CDR3 sequences detected, around 95% appear once; the ten largest clones hold around 0.13%. The authors carried out high-throughput sequencing of TCR beta. They applied it to CD8+ and CD4+ T cells obtained from blood. This CDR3 comprises 13 residues. Germline values: CDR1 SGDLS, CDR2 YYNGEE. Between the trimmed V and J ends, which lost 6 bases and 7 bases, there was a span of 16 bases.

The chain joins TRBV9 to TRBJ1-2; no definite D call. Material for sequencing was CD4+ T cells from PBMCs. The TCR was taken from a human donor in good health. Here the CDR3 reads CASTLSQRPGYTF. The CDR3 region has the DNA TGTGCCAGCACCCTTTCACAGAGGCCTGGCTACACCTTC.